The 30 T cell receptor beta chains below come from one sample, sequenced in a study of blood T cell repertoires in COVID-19. Sequenced by immunoSEQ multiplex PCR; TCRdb stores in-frame clones only, minus some. The sample holds 100,000 to 120,000 clones; roughly 79% are singletons and the top ten take 8.5% to 9.5%. Sequenced material: peripheral blood. Receptors were obtained from a woman between 70 and 85 years old with acute or convalescent COVID-19.

The chain uses TRBV18 and TRBJ1-1; 8 nucleotides match TRBD1. The germline CDR1 and CDR2 sequences are KGHSH and LQKENI. The V and J ends lost 4 bases and 6 bases, in that order; junction bases with no gene match: 7. The CDR3 length is 14 residues. CDR3 coding DNA: TGTGCCAGCTCACTAGACAGGGGAAGATCTGAAGCTTTCTTT. Encoded protein: CASSLDRGRSEAFF. Using reference TRBV18 and TRBJ1-1 for the parts outside the CDR3, the full variable domain is NAGVMQNPRHLVRRRGQEARLRCSPMKGHSHVYWYRQLPEEGLKFMVYLQKENIIDESGMPKERFSAEFPKEGPSILRIQQVVRGDSAAYFCASSLDRGRSEAFFGQGTRLTVV.

This clone showed up just a few times. The chain couples TRBV19 to TRBJ2-2; 9 bases are shared with TRBD2. This CDR3 has 16 amino acids. In germline, CDR1 is LNHDA, CDR2 SQIVND (reference sequence). J lost 4 bases, V lost 4 bases, and 7 bases had no gene match. The CDR3 region has the DNA TGTGCCAGTAGTACGATAGCGGGGGCCGGCACCGGGGAGCTGTTTTTT. It specifies CASSTIAGAGTGELFF.

The CDR3 loop reads CASSLTLPQGEAFF. For the CDR3, the DNA is TGCGCCAGCAGCTTAACACTACCGCAGGGTGAAGCTTTCTTT. This chain joins TRBV5-1 and TRBJ1-1; TRBD1 might be the D (5 bases). V shed 2 bases and J shed 7 bases, with 15 bases lying between them. The CDR3 totals 14 residues. CDR1 and CDR2 (germline): SGHRS, YFSETQ.

The V gene is TRBV18, the J gene TRBJ2-7; TRBD1 aligns across 11 bases. Looked up from germline, CDR1 is KGHSH and CDR2 is LQKENI. V lost 2 bases and J lost 7; bases outside the gene matches: 7. The CDR3 totals 15 residues. Here the CDR3 reads CASSPSRDRGYEQYF. The CDR3 DNA reads TGTGCCAGCTCACCAAGCCGGGACAGGGGGTATGAGCAGTACTTC.

This rearrangement joins TRBV7-8 to TRBJ2-7; D possibly corresponds to TRBD1 (6 bases). Germline V lookup: CDR1 SGHVS, CDR2 FQNEAQ. Trimming took off 0 bases at V and 4 bases at J, with 10 bases between the two ends. This CDR3 region has 14 residues. The CDR3 reads CASSLAGRGYEQYF. In nucleotides, the CDR3 is TGTGCCAGCAGCTTAGCAGGCAGGGGTTACGAGCAGTACTTC.

The chain links TRBV28 to TRBJ1-6; D is ambiguous. Between the trimmed V and J ends, which lost 5 bases and 0 bases, there was a span of 14 bases. The CDR3 runs to 17 residues. Germline V gene data show CDR1 as MDHEN and CDR2 as SYDVKM. The chain's CDR3 is CASSLGTGGSYNSPLHF. Here the CDR3 DNA reads TGTGCCAGCAGTCTCGGTACCGGCGGCTCCTATAATTCACCCCTCCACTTT.

This chain connects TRBV18 to TRBJ2-7; TRBD2 matches at 8 bases. The V segment lost 3 bases and the J segment 0 bases; nucleotides outside the gene matches: 1. Germline V gene data show CDR1 as KGHSH and CDR2 as LQKENI. The CDR3 runs to 14 residues. CDR3 bases: TGTGCCAGCTCACCCGGGACTAGCTCCTACGAGCAGTACTTC. Its protein product is CASSPGTSSYEQYF.

The V and J genes are TRBV19 and TRBJ1-1; D is possibly TRBD1 (5 bases). Germline loops: CDR1 LNHDA, CDR2 SQIVND (reference sequence). V was pared by 3 bases and J by 3 bases, with 11 bases between. The CDR3 spans 14 residues. CDR3 amino acids: CASSIDLGDTEAFF. In DNA form, the CDR3 reads TGTGCCAGTAGTATTGATTTAGGGGACACTGAAGCTTTCTTT.

The chain employs TRBV11-2 and TRBJ1-1; D might be TRBD1 (6 bases). CDR3 length: 13 residues. V was shortened by 3 bases and J by 7 bases, with 12 bases between the two germline ends. Germline assignment: CDR1 SGHAT and CDR2 FQNNGV. The CDR3 protein is CASSFRQDDEAFF. CDR3 DNA sequence: TGTGCCAGCAGCTTTAGACAGGACGATGAAGCTTTCTTT.

This clone was counted between two and nine times. This chain connects TRBV9 to TRBJ1-5, with TRBD1 matching 7 bases. This CDR3 has 15 residues. The V and J ends lost 4 bases and 1 base, in that order; junction bases with no gene match: 5. CDR1 and CDR2 (germline): SGDLS, YYNGEE. The CDR3 sequence: CASSSRGLSNQPQHF. DNA for the CDR3: TGTGCCAGCAGCTCGAGGGGGCTGAGCAATCAGCCCCAGCATTTT.

The chain links TRBV15 to TRBJ2-7; 10 bases line up with TRBD2. This CDR3 region has 15 residues. The germline V gene encodes CDR1 LNHNV and CDR2 YYDKDF (reference sequence). With V trimmed by 0 bases and J by 2 bases, 1 base remained unmatched. Here the CDR3 DNA reads TGTGCCACCAGCAGAGATGGGACTAGCGCCTACGAGCAGTACTTC. It yields the protein CATSRDGTSAYEQYF.

The V gene is TRBV4-1, the J gene TRBJ2-7; D possibly corresponds to TRBD1 (6 bases). Trimming removed 0 bases at V and 9 bases at J, with 21 bases between. In germline, CDR1 is MGHRA, CDR2 YSYEKL. This CDR3 is built from 16 residues. Here the CDR3 DNA reads TGCGCCAGCAGCCAAGATACAGGGCAGGTCTTTCAGGGGCAGTACTTC. It yields the protein CASSQDTGQVFQGQYF.

This chain connects TRBV9 to TRBJ2-5; D is uncertain. Germline CDR1 reads SGDLS; CDR2 reads YYNGEE. Trimming removed 0 bases at V and 0 bases at J, with 3 bases between. The CDR3 covers 13 residues. CDR3 region: CASSVAYQETQYF. The DNA of the CDR3 is TGTGCCAGCAGCGTAGCTTACCAAGAGACCCAGTACTTC.

The gene calls are TRBV7-9 and TRBJ2-1, with 10 bases identical to TRBD2. The germline CDR1 and CDR2 sequences are SEHNR and FQNEAQ (reference sequence). This CDR3 has 15 amino acids. With V trimmed by 5 bases and J by 5 bases, 6 bases remained unmatched. Here the CDR3 DNA reads TGTGCCAGCAGCGATAGCGGGGGGACCAACAATGAGCAGTTCTTC. Translated: CASSDSGGTNNEQFF.

The gene calls are TRBV2 and TRBJ1-1, with D possibly TRBD1 on 6 matching bases. The CDR3 has 14 residues. Germline-derived CDR1 and CDR2 are SNHLY and FYNNEI. Trimming left V 5 bases short and J 6 bases short, with 16 bases between. The CDR3 loop is CASSPGQRGPEAFF. In DNA form, the CDR3 reads TGTGCCAGCAGTCCTGGACAGCGGGGGCCTGAAGCTTTCTTT. The full variable domain, in which reference TRBV2 and TRBJ1-1 provide the parts outside the CDR3, is EPEVTQTPSHQVTQMGQEVILRCVPISNHLYFYWYRQILGQKVEFLVSFYNNEISEKSEIFDDQFSVERPDGSNFTLKIRSTKLEDSAMYFCASSPGQRGPEAFFGQGTRLTVV.

The CDR3 DNA reads as TGTGCCTGGAGTGCCCCTCGGGGGTATTCCTACGAGCAGTACTTC. Encoded protein: CAWSAPRGYSYEQYF. V gene TRBV30 combines with J gene TRBJ2-7, with D possibly matching TRBD2 (6 bases). CDR3 length equals 15 residues. Trimming removed 1 base at V and 1 base at J, with 14 bases between. The germline V gene has CDR1 GTSNPN and CDR2 SVGIG (reference sequence).

The J gene is TRBJ2-5, the V gene TRBV11-2, with D perhaps matching TRBD1 (5 bases). Per germline, CDR1 SGHAT and CDR2 FQNNGV. This CDR3 comprises 15 residues. Trimming stripped 1 base from V and 1 base from J, with 10 bases between. The CDR3 is CASSLVRQLQETQYF. The CDR3 coding sequence is TGTGCCAGCAGCTTAGTACGACAGCTCCAAGAGACCCAGTACTTC.

The CDR3 DNA sequence: TGTGCCAGCAGCTTAGTTCGGCAGGGGGGCGAAAAACTGTTTTTT. Protein product: CASSLVRQGGEKLFF. The rearrangement links TRBV7-2 to TRBJ1-4; 7 bases align to TRBD1. This CDR3 has 15 amino acids. V was pared by 1 base and J by 8 bases, with 7 bases of the junction left unmatched. Germline loops: CDR1 SGHTA, CDR2 FQGNSA.

The rearrangement uses TRBV5-6 and TRBJ1-1; a weak D match, TRBD1 (5 bases). Germline loops: CDR1 SGHDT, CDR2 YYEEEE. The length of the CDR3 is 13 residues. With 3 bases removed from V and 5 bases from J, the gap between germline ends came to 11 bases. CDR3 region: CASSSRVPTEAFF. For the CDR3, the DNA is TGTGCCAGCAGCTCCAGGGTGCCGACTGAAGCTTTCTTT.

This chain links TRBV5-4 with TRBJ1-1; D may be TRBD1 (5 bases). The ends were cut back, 3 bases at V and 7 bases at J, with 22 bases in the middle. Germline assignment: CDR1 SGHNT and CDR2 YYREEE (reference sequence). The CDR3 has 16 residues. The CDR3 spells CASSSRGGSSGVEAFF. As DNA, the CDR3 is TGTGCCAGCAGCTCTCGTGGGGGGTCGAGTGGGGTTGAAGCTTTCTTT.

The rearrangement uses TRBV5-1 and TRBJ1-1, with D possibly TRBD1 on 6 matching bases. Germline-derived CDR1 and CDR2 are SGHRS and YFSETQ. With 2 bases removed from V and 1 base from J, the gap between germline ends came to 12 bases. This CDR3 region has 15 residues. CDR3 DNA: TGCGCCAGCAGCTTATCCGGGACAAAGAACACTGAAGCTTTCTTT. Its protein product is CASSLSGTKNTEAFF.

The V gene is TRBV20-1, the J gene TRBJ2-7; D uncertain. V shed 5 bases and J shed 3 bases, with 5 bases lying between them. Germline values: CDR1 DFQATT, CDR2 SNEGSKA (reference sequence). The CDR3 consists of 10 residues. CDR3 sequence (DNA): TGCAGTGCTTCCCACTACGAGCAGTACTTC. This gives the protein CSASHYEQYF.

A few counts support this clone. This chain links TRBV29-1 with TRBJ2-7; D is possibly TRBD1 (6 bases). The V end lost 1 base, the J end lost 3 bases, and 13 bases lay between the germline ends. Germline-derived CDR1 and CDR2 are SQVTM and ANQGSEA. CDR3 length: 14 residues. CDR3 sequence reads: CSVEAAGAGYEQYF. In nucleotides, the CDR3 is TGCAGCGTTGAAGCGGCAGGGGCTGGCTACGAGCAGTACTTC.

The V call is TRBV30, the J call TRBJ2-7; the match to TRBD1 covers 7 bases. J gave up 8 bases and V 1 base, and 11 bases lay outside the gene matches. The CDR3 is 14 amino acids. In germline, CDR1 is GTSNPN, CDR2 SVGIG (reference sequence). CDR3 region: CAWSATIGQAKQYF. In DNA, the CDR3 is TGTGCCTGGAGTGCGACGATCGGACAGGCCAAGCAGTACTTC.

The chain links TRBV5-1 to TRBJ2-7, with 7 positions matching TRBD1. Unmatched junction bases numbered 7, after V lost 4 bases and J lost 3 bases. The CDR3 totals 14 residues. CDR1 SGHRS and CDR2 YFSETQ come from the germline V gene. The CDR3 reads CASSRDRDSYEQYF. DNA of the CDR3: TGCGCCAGCAGCAGGGACCGGGACAGCTACGAGCAGTACTTC. Variable domain in full (rest from reference TRBV5-1 and TRBJ2-7): KAGVTQTPRYLIKTRGQQVTLSCSPISGHRSVSWYQQTPGQGLQFLFEYFSETQRNKGNFPGRFSGRQFSNSRSEMNVSTLELGDSALYLCASSRDRDSYEQYFGPGTRLTVT.

The chain joins TRBV7-8 to TRBJ1-2; tentatively, D is TRBD1 (5 bases). Trimming shortened V by 5 bases and J by 8 bases, and 15 bases separated the two germline ends. Germline-derived CDR1 and CDR2 are SGHVS and FQNEAQ. CDR3 length: 13 amino acids. CDR3 coding DNA: TGTGCCAGCAGCCGCAGCGGGGGTGGGGGCTACACCTTC. Translated, it gives CASSRSGGGGYTF.

This rearrangement joins TRBV2 to TRBJ2-5; possible D gene TRBD1, 6 bases. CDR3 length: 16 residues. Germline values: CDR1 SNHLY, CDR2 FYNNEI. Trimming removed 4 bases from V and 5 bases from J, with 20 bases in between. In nucleotides, the CDR3 is TGTGCCAGCAGTGGAGCATTGGGGGCCGGGGATGAGACCCAGTACTTC. It codes for CASSGALGAGDETQYF.

This clone was counted a single time. The V gene is TRBV27, the J gene TRBJ1-2; D possibly corresponds to TRBD1 (6 bases). The CDR3 runs to 15 residues. V lost 2 bases and J 9 bases, leaving 19 bases between the germline ends. Looked up from germline, CDR1 is MNHEY and CDR2 is SMNVEV (reference sequence). The CDR3 coding sequence is TGTGCCAGCAGTTTAGGGGGCGGGCCGGGGATGAGCTACACCTTC. It yields the protein CASSLGGGPGMSYTF.

This clone was recorded once. The CDR3 spells CAWSVQVGTEAFF. As DNA, the CDR3 is TGTGCCTGGAGTGTACAAGTTGGCACTGAAGCTTTCTTT. V is TRBV30 and J is TRBJ1-1, with D unresolved. Germline V gene data show CDR1 as GTSNPN and CDR2 as SVGIG (reference sequence). The ends were cut back, 0 bases at V and 4 bases at J, with 9 bases in the middle. The CDR3 sequence is 13 residues long.

V and J are TRBV6-6 and TRBJ1-5, with no clear D. The CDR3 is 13 residues long. The V gene lost 11 bases and the J gene lost 3 bases, with 14 bases spanning the gap. The germline V gene encodes CDR1 MNHNY and CDR2 SVGAGI (reference sequence). In nucleotides, the CDR3 is TGTGCCTCGGAGGGAGCGACCAATCAGCCCCAGCATTTT. Translation: CASEGATNQPQHF.